This T cell receptor beta chain was observed in a study of T cells after yellow fever vaccination. Notes on the study in general: Although most clonotypes did not, a small share appeared in both CD4 and CD8 compartments. Abundant bulk-derived clonotypes could contaminate FACS-sorted repertoires.

As TCR cDNA was made by 5'RACE template switching, a universal primer site and UMIs were added. TCRdb re-called the 5' RACE reads with MiXCR, one entry per CDR3 protein. The repertoire holds 68,000 or so distinct CDR3 sequences, 7.4% seen once, with 30% to 45% in the top ten. This clonotype showed up many times. Its antigen is undetermined. Per the germline V gene, CDR1 is WSHSY and CDR2 is SAAADI. V was pared by 2 bases and J by 2 bases, with 15 bases between. The CDR3 totals 16 residues. This specimen consisted of CD8+ T cells sorted from PBMCs, obtained 15 days after the yellow fever booster vaccination. The clonotype comes from a man aged 25-40 years who received the YFV17D yellow fever vaccine. The chain carries TRBV10-2 and TRBJ2-5; no clear D gene. CDR3 sequence (DNA): TGCGCCAGCAGTGAGGGTGGACCGCACGCTCAAGAGACCCAGTACTTC. Translated, it gives CASSEGGPHAQETQYF.